This record looks at one TCR beta chain sequence and its context. The antigen remains undetermined. Relative to the germline gene, one junction end is altered; a read error may explain this. TCRdb reprocessed the 5' RACE reads via MiXCR and lists one record per CDR3 protein. Among under 250,000 distinct CDR3 sequences listed, 15% to 19% were seen once. These data are taken from a study of T-cell memory formation after mild COVID-19. Study findings and constraints: Cross-reactive memory apparently joined, as some responding clones appeared in pre-infection memory. The CD4+ clones that contracted clustered mainly within CM and EM, and the CD8+ clones concentrated in EMRA.

The CDR3 runs 13 residues. This receptor was identified in an adult woman who had mild COVID-19 (a few samples of this study predate the infection). Cell type and time point are not known. The sequenced material came from PBMCs or a T cell subset sorted from them (not recorded which). This chain uses TRBV12-3 or TRBV12-4 with TRBJ1-1; D is unclear. CDR3 in DNA: TGTGCCGGCAGGTCAACTATGAACACTGAAGCTTTCTTT. Translated: CAGRSTMNTEAFF.